The 16 T cell receptor beta chains in this list originate from one sample, sequenced in a study of blood T cell repertoires in COVID-19. Profiling relied on immunoSEQ multiplex PCR, and the TCRdb table lists in-frame clones only, not all of them. Of more than 200,000 clones listed, 65% to 85% were seen once; the top ten hold approximately 4.8%. Sequenced: peripheral blood. The receptors come from a man aged 50 to 60 with active or convalescent COVID-19.

A single count supports this clone. This chain links TRBV5-4 with TRBJ2-5, with D perhaps matching TRBD1 (6 bases). Per the germline V gene, CDR1 is SGHNT and CDR2 is YYREEE (reference sequence). The CDR3 is made up of 13 amino acids. The V end lost 8 bases, the J end lost 3 bases, and 14 bases lay between the germline ends. CDR3 region: CASAGTPEETQYF. Here the CDR3 DNA reads TGTGCCAGTGCAGGGACACCGGAAGAGACCCAGTACTTC. The full variable domain, with the rest looked up from reference TRBV5-4 and TRBJ2-5, is ETGVTQSPTHLIKTRGQQVTLRCSSQSGHNTVSWYQQALGQGPQFIFQYYREEENGRGNFPPRFSGLQFPNYSSELNVNALELDDSALYLCASAGTPEETQYFGPGTRLLVL.

This clone has just a few counts. The chain combines TRBV2 with TRBJ1-1, with 7 bases lining up with TRBD1. The V and J ends lost 1 base and 4 bases, in that order; junction bases with no gene match: 3. The CDR3 spans 14 residues. The germline gives CDR1 SNHLY, CDR2 FYNNEI. DNA of the CDR3: TGTGCCAGCAGTGAAGGAGGGGGCAGCACTGAAGCTTTCTTT. Translating gives CASSEGGGSTEAFF.

The CDR3 loop reads CASSSGGTLTYEQYF. CDR3 bases: TGTGCCAGCAGTTCGGGGGGGACACTCACCTACGAGCAGTACTTC. The chain links TRBV6-5 to TRBJ2-7; 8 nucleotides agree with TRBD2. The V gene's germline CDR1 is MNHEY and CDR2 SVGAGI. V was pared by 4 bases and J by 2 bases, with 7 bases of the junction left unmatched. This CDR3 region has 15 residues.

V is TRBV10-3 and J is TRBJ2-7, with 10 bases identical to TRBD1. The CDR3 totals 15 residues. Trimming took 1 base from V and 6 from J; bases not matched to a gene: 6. CDR1 and CDR2 (germline): ENHRY, SYGVKD. CDR3 coding DNA: TGTGCCATCAGTGAGTTGGAGACAGGGGGCTCCGAGCAGTACTTC. It is translated as CAISELETGGSEQYF.

V and J are TRBV10-3 and TRBJ2-6, with TRBD1 as a possible D gene (5 bases). The CDR3 length is 15 residues. From germline, CDR1 is ENHRY and CDR2 SYGVKD. The V end lost 2 bases, the J end lost 4 bases, and 9 bases lay between the germline ends. The CDR3, as DNA: TGTGCCATCAGTGAGCAGGGCTCCGGGGCCAACGTCCTGACTTTC. Protein: CAISEQGSGANVLTF.

Only one count was recorded for this clone. V gene TRBV7-9 combines with J gene TRBJ2-2, with D possibly matching TRBD2 (5 bases). This CDR3 is built from 15 residues. Trimming cost V 5 bases and J 0 bases, with 10 bases left between them. Germline CDR1 SEHNR, CDR2 FQNEAQ (reference sequence). The CDR3 DNA sequence: TGTGCCAGCAGCCCGCGGGTGACGAACACCGGGGAGCTGTTTTTT. It yields the protein CASSPRVTNTGELFF. Together with reference TRBV7-9 and TRBJ2-2, the CDR3 gives the full variable domain: DTGVSQNPRHKITKRGQNVTFRCDPISEHNRLYWYRQTLGQGPEFLTYFQNEAQLEKSRLLSDRFSAERPKGSFSTLEIQRTEQGDSAMYLCASSPRVTNTGELFFGEGSRLTVL.

The chain links TRBV4-2 to TRBJ2-7; D possibly corresponds to TRBD1 (5 bases). Germline values: CDR1 LGHNA, CDR2 YNFKEQ. Trimming pared 1 base from V and 2 bases from J, leaving 15 bases between. The CDR3 spans 16 residues. CDR3 residues: CASSQGMGPTAYEQYF. CDR3 sequence (DNA): TGTGCCAGCAGCCAAGGGATGGGGCCCACCGCCTACGAGCAGTACTTC.

V and J are TRBV7-2 and TRBJ2-5; D is possibly TRBD2 (6 bases). This CDR3 contains 14 residues. CDR1 and CDR2 from the germline V gene are SGHTA and FQGNSA. V dropped 6 bases and J dropped 7 bases, with 18 bases sitting between them. CDR3 amino acids: CASRPTGVLGTQYF. CDR3 coding DNA: TGTGCCAGCAGGCCCACGGGGGTCCTTGGGACCCAGTACTTC.

In this sample, this clone turned up a few times. This chain links TRBV19 with TRBJ2-7; 8 nucleotides match TRBD2. CDR3 length equals 13 residues. V was clipped by 3 bases and J by 6 bases; unmatched bases: 4. CDR1 is LNHDA and CDR2 is SQIVND in the germline V gene (reference sequence). CDR3 bases: TGTGCCAGTAGTATCCAGGGGACTAGCGAGCAGTACTTC. Protein: CASSIQGTSEQYF.

The chain employs TRBV12-2 and TRBJ1-6. TRBV12-2 is designated a pseudogene. The CDR3 is 16 residues long. As DNA, the CDR3 is TGTGCAAGTCGCTTAGTCGGGCGGGGGCCTCGTTCACCCCTCCACTTT. Translated: CASRLVGRGPRSPLHF.

This clone was detected only once. This chain connects TRBV11-3 to TRBJ2-1; no reliable D call. Trimming shortened V by 4 bases and J by 8 bases, and 9 bases separated the two germline ends. In germline, CDR1 is SGHNT, CDR2 YENEEA. The CDR3 is made up of 12 amino acids. The CDR3 region has the DNA TGTGCCAGCAGCTCAAATACGGATGAGCAGTTCTTC. It encodes CASSSNTDEQFF.

The J gene is TRBJ1-2, the V gene TRBV6-1; D not resolved. The CDR3 consists of 15 residues. The ends were cut back, 2 bases at V and 2 bases at J, with 12 bases in the middle. The germline V gene has CDR1 MNHNS and CDR2 SASEGT. CDR3: CASSEIELGNYGYTF. CDR3 nucleotides: TGTGCCAGCAGTGAAATAGAACTAGGCAACTATGGCTACACCTTC.

The CDR3 bases are TGCGCCAGCAGCTTAGGGGCGCAAGAGACCCAGTACTTC. Amino acids: CASSLGAQETQYF. V and J are TRBV5-1 and TRBJ2-5; D possibly corresponds to TRBD1 (5 bases). CDR3 length: 13 residues. Germline V lookup: CDR1 SGHRS, CDR2 YFSETQ. The germline V and J ends were trimmed by 2 bases and 2 bases, with 7 bases remaining between them. The whole variable domain, filled in from reference TRBV5-1 and TRBJ2-5, reads KAGVTQTPRYLIKTRGQQVTLSCSPISGHRSVSWYQQTPGQGLQFLFEYFSETQRNKGNFPGRFSGRQFSNSRSEMNVSTLELGDSALYLCASSLGAQETQYFGPGTRLLVL.

This rearrangement joins TRBV25-1 to TRBJ2-1, with D possibly being TRBD2 (5 bases). Between the trimmed V and J ends, which lost 0 bases and 2 bases, there was a span of 14 bases. This CDR3 region has 17 residues. Germline V gene sequence: CDR1 MGHDK, CDR2 SYGVNS. The CDR3 DNA is TGTGCCAGCAGTGAATATAAGTCCGGGGTTCCCTACAATGAGCAGTTCTTC. Its translation: CASSEYKSGVPYNEQFF.

The chain couples TRBV5-4 to TRBJ1-1, with TRBD1 as a possible D gene (6 bases). The ends were cut back, 9 bases at V and 0 bases at J, with 12 bases in the middle. The CDR3 has 13 amino acids. The germline V gene has CDR1 SGHNT and CDR2 YYREEE (reference sequence). The CDR3 DNA reads TGTGCCACAGGGGAAGGAATGAACACTGAAGCTTTCTTT. It translates to CATGEGMNTEAFF.

The chain is built from TRBV27 and TRBJ1-2; 10 bases line up with TRBD1. The CDR3 extends over 16 amino acids. Germline V gene lookup returns CDR1 MNHEY and CDR2 SMNVEV (reference sequence). Germline trimming cut 1 base from V and 4 bases from J; bases unmatched to any gene: 6. CDR3 loop: CASSLWGTGEGYGYTF. CDR3 DNA: TGTGCCAGCAGTTTATGGGGGACAGGGGAGGGCTATGGCTACACCTTC.